A single sample gave rise to the 28 T cell receptor beta chains below, sequenced in a study of cytomegalovirus exposure and HLA in healthy donors. With 60 Vbeta and 13 Jbeta primers, the PCR was carried out. The protocol was immunoSEQ multiplex PCR, while the TCRdb copy is restricted to in-frame clones and leaves out a portion. The sample lists tens of thousands of clones, under 80% occurring once. Sequenced: PBMCs. Receptors originate from a woman aged 50 to 60 in good health and CMV-seropositive.

In this sample, this clone turned up a few times. The chain has TRBV29-1 and TRBJ1-1; 9 positions agree with TRBD1. V was pared by 6 bases and J by 5 bases, with 7 bases of the junction left unmatched. The CDR3 runs 13 residues. Germline loops: CDR1 SQVTM, CDR2 ANQGSEA. The DNA for the CDR3 is TGCAGCGTCGGACAGGGGCGGGGGACTGAAGCTTTCTTT. This translates into CSVGQGRGTEAFF.

This chain uses TRBV6-5 with TRBJ2-3; tentative D call: TRBD1 (5 bases). V was trimmed by 2 bases and J by 0 bases, leaving 9 bases between them. The germline V gene has CDR1 MNHEY and CDR2 SVGAGI. The CDR3 is 15 amino acids. Written as DNA, the CDR3 is TGTGCCAGCAGTTACACCAGGGATAGCACAGATACGCAGTATTTT. It translates to CASSYTRDSTDTQYF.

The chain uses TRBV19 and TRBJ2-2; 10 bases are shared with TRBD1. Trimming removed 6 bases from V and 3 bases from J; junction bases left unmatched: 7. The germline gives CDR1 LNHDA, CDR2 SQIVND (reference sequence). This CDR3 region has 16 residues. In nucleotides, the CDR3 is TGTGCCAGTAGGGAGACAGGGGGCGCGGACACCGGGGAGCTGTTTTTT. Residues: CASRETGGADTGELFF.

This clone was counted a single time. This rearrangement joins TRBV6-1 to TRBJ2-1, with D perhaps TRBD2 (6 bases). CDR3 length: 14 residues. Trimming stripped 8 bases from V and 5 bases from J, with 16 bases between. Germline CDR1 MNHNS, CDR2 SASEGT. The CDR3 reads CASRGWGGHNEQFF. CDR3 DNA sequence: TGTGCCAGCCGGGGGTGGGGAGGACACAATGAGCAGTTCTTC.

This chain connects TRBV14 to TRBJ2-6; 8 bases are a match to TRBD1. The germline gives CDR1 SGHDN, CDR2 FVKESK. CDR3 size: 18 residues. J lost 2 bases, V lost 0 bases, and 6 bases had no gene match. As DNA, the CDR3 is TGTGCCAGCAGCCAAGATCGTTTGACAGGGGCTGGGGCCAACGTCCTGACTTTC. Protein: CASSQDRLTGAGANVLTF. Full variable domain (rest looked up from reference TRBV14 and TRBJ2-6): EAGVTQFPSHSVIEKGQTVTLRCDPISGHDNLYWYRRVMGKEIKFLLHFVKESKQDESGMPNNRFLAERTGGTYSTLKVQPAELEDSGVYFCASSQDRLTGAGANVLTFGAGSRLTVL.

The table lists this clone with a few counts. V gene TRBV21-1 combines with J gene TRBJ2-3; the table's D gene call, TRBD1, was not cross checked with the DNA. TRBV21-1 corresponds to a pseudogene. This CDR3 is built from 21 residues. The CDR3 DNA reads TGTGCCAGCAGCAAAGGGGAGGAGCTGACAGGGCATATCTTGGTGACAGATACGCAGTATTTT. Its translation: CASSKGEELTGHILVTDTQYF.

The chain employs TRBV2 and TRBJ2-2, with a tentative D call TRBD1 (5 bases). Trimming stripped 6 bases from V and 0 bases from J, with 11 bases between. The germline CDR1 and CDR2 sequences are SNHLY and FYNNEI. The CDR3 has 15 amino acids. The CDR3, as DNA: TGTGCCAGCAGACAAGGGGTATCGAACACCGGGGAGCTGTTTTTT. The encoded protein is CASRQGVSNTGELFF.

A note on this clone: The sample carries other DNA sequences with the same CDR3. The chain carries TRBV6-4 and TRBJ2-3; D possibly corresponds to TRBD2 (6 bases). From germline, CDR1 is MRHNA and CDR2 SNTAGT. This CDR3 spans 15 amino acids. Trimming stripped 0 bases from V and 0 bases from J, with 7 bases between. The DNA for the CDR3 is TGTGCCAGCAGTGACTCGGGGACTAGCACAGATACGCAGTATTTT. Translated, it gives CASSDSGTSTDTQYF.

The V call is TRBV19, the J call TRBJ2-5, with D perhaps TRBD2 (5 bases). Germline-derived CDR1 and CDR2 are LNHDA and SQIVND (reference sequence). Trimming removed 3 bases from V and 5 bases from J, with 10 bases in between. This CDR3 is 13 amino acids long. The CDR3 loop is CASSIQWRETQYF. The CDR3, as DNA: TGTGCCAGTAGTATCCAGTGGAGGGAGACCCAGTACTTC. Combining the CDR3 with reference TRBV19 and TRBJ2-5 gives the whole variable domain DGGITQSPKYLFRKEGQNVTLSCEQNLNHDAMYWYRQDPGQGLRLIYYSQIVNDFQKGDIAEGYSVSREKKESFPLTVTSAQKNPTAFYLCASSIQWRETQYFGPGTRLLVL.

The chain is built from TRBV4-1 and TRBJ2-3, with TRBD2 matching over 10 bases. The CDR3 has 15 residues. Germline loops: CDR1 MGHRA, CDR2 YSYEKL. J gave up 3 bases and V 6 bases, and 6 bases lay outside the gene matches. The CDR3, as DNA: TGCGCCAGCAGGCTTAGCGGGGGGATGACAGATACGCAGTATTTT. It codes for CASRLSGGMTDTQYF.

V gene TRBV25-1 combines with J gene TRBJ1-5; D not certain. V was pared by 4 bases and J by 2 bases, with 15 bases between. CDR1 MGHDK and CDR2 SYGVNS come from the germline V gene. The CDR3 loop spans 16 amino acids. Here the CDR3 DNA reads TGTGCCAGCAGTGTCGGGTGGTATCCTGGCAATCAGCCCCAGCATTTT. Protein sequence: CASSVGWYPGNQPQHF.

The chain uses TRBV19 and TRBJ1-2; D gene unclear. The CDR3 has 13 amino acids. Germline assignment: CDR1 LNHDA and CDR2 SQIVND (reference sequence). With 10 bases removed from V and 6 bases from J, the gap between germline ends came to 18 bases. DNA for the CDR3: TGTGCCACCCGCCTGATGTCCACAGATGGCTACACCTTC. As protein: CATRLMSTDGYTF.

This chain uses TRBV6-4 with TRBJ1-5, with no clear D. V shed 3 bases and J shed 0 bases, with 3 bases lying between them. Germline V gene sequence: CDR1 MRHNA, CDR2 SNTAGT. The CDR3 contains 13 residues. The CDR3 protein is CASSEASNQPQHF. DNA for the CDR3: TGTGCCAGCAGTGAAGCTAGCAATCAGCCCCAGCATTTT.

The chain is built from TRBV5-8 and TRBJ2-5; 8 nucleotides align to TRBD2. J lost 6 bases, V lost 4 bases, and 11 bases had no gene match. The length of the CDR3 is 15 residues. Germline V gene lookup returns CDR1 SGHTS and CDR2 YDEGEE. The CDR3 region is CASSEYLGLVKTQYF. In DNA form, the CDR3 reads TGTGCCAGCAGCGAATACCTGGGACTAGTAAAGACCCAGTACTTC.

This chain connects TRBV10-3 to TRBJ2-7, with TRBD1 as a possible D gene (6 bases). The length of the CDR3 is 12 residues. The germline V gene encodes CDR1 ENHRY and CDR2 SYGVKD. V lost 11 bases and J 3 bases, leaving 14 bases between the germline ends. CDR3 in DNA: TGTGCCTTTACGACAGGCCTCTACGAGCAGTACGTC. It yields the protein CAFTTGLYEQYV.

The rearrangement joins TRBV6-1 to TRBJ2-1; TRBD2 agrees at 8 bases. Germline assignment: CDR1 MNHNS and CDR2 SASEGT. This CDR3 is 13 amino acids long. Losses at the gene ends were 7 bases for V and 15 bases for J; bases not matched to a gene: 14. The CDR3 region is CASTSGGGRLGFF. The CDR3 nucleotides are TGTGCCAGCACCTCGGGGGGGGGCCGCCTGGGGTTCTTC.

The chain uses TRBV6-1 and TRBJ1-1, with D maybe TRBD1 (5 bases). V was cut by 6 bases and J by 4 bases, with 15 bases left in between. Germline V gives CDR1 MNHNS, CDR2 SASEGT. CDR3 length equals 14 residues. DNA of the CDR3: TGTGCCAGCAGAAGACAGTTTCGGAGCACTGAAGCTTTCTTT. It specifies CASRRQFRSTEAFF.

This sequence joins TRBV6-1 and TRBJ2-3, with D possibly TRBD1 on 6 matching bases. The germline CDR1 and CDR2 sequences are MNHNS and SASEGT. This CDR3 is 15 amino acids long. V shed 3 bases and J shed 0 bases, with 10 bases lying between them. In DNA, the CDR3 is TGTGCCAGCAGTGATTGGGGGCCTAGCACAGATACGCAGTATTTT. It specifies CASSDWGPSTDTQYF.

The chain uses TRBV5-6 and TRBJ1-5; 7 bases match TRBD1. The CDR3 has 15 amino acids. Per the germline V gene, CDR1 is SGHDT and CDR2 is YYEEEE. The ends lost 3 bases at V and 5 bases at J; junction bases unmatched: 8. This CDR3 is CASSSGTGVYQPQHF. CDR3 sequence (DNA): TGTGCCAGCAGCTCCGGAACAGGGGTATATCAGCCCCAGCATTTT.

In its sample, this clone was seen once. V gene TRBV6-6 combines with J gene TRBJ2-5; 8 nucleotides agree with TRBD2. CDR3 length equals 14 residues. Germline lookup yields CDR1 MNHNY and CDR2 SVGAGI (reference sequence). Losses at the gene ends were 4 bases for V and 3 bases for J; bases not matched to a gene: 4. Written as DNA, the CDR3 is TGTGCCAGCAGTTCCAGCGGGGGTGAAGAGACCCAGTACTTC. This codes for CASSSSGGEETQYF.

The chain has TRBV27 and TRBJ2-2; a weak D match, TRBD2 (5 bases). The V end was cut by 8 bases, the J end by 5 bases, with 18 bases between. Germline CDR1 and CDR2: MNHEY and SMNVEV (reference sequence). CDR3 size: 15 residues. The CDR3 loop is CASSWASFGTGELFF. In DNA form, the CDR3 reads TGTGCCAGCTCCTGGGCTAGCTTCGGGACCGGGGAGCTGTTTTTT.

The genes are TRBV7-3 and TRBJ2-1, with D uncertain. The CDR3 has 14 amino acids. Deletions cut 2 bases from V and 5 bases from J, with 10 bases between. The germline gives CDR1 SGHTA, CDR2 FQGTGA. The CDR3 DNA follows: TGTGCCAGCAGCTTATTTCTATCCAACAATGAGCAGTTCTTC. Translating gives CASSLFLSNNEQFF.

This clone was picked up one time. V gene TRBV7-9 combines with J gene TRBJ1-2, with D maybe TRBD1 (6 bases). V gave up 5 bases and J gave up 5 bases, with 12 bases separating them. The CDR3 is 13 residues long. Germline lookup yields CDR1 SEHNR and CDR2 FQNEAQ (reference sequence). CDR3 DNA sequence: TGTGCCAGCAGCCCTCCCGGACAGTATGGCTACACCTTC. This codes for CASSPPGQYGYTF.

The gene calls are TRBV28 and TRBJ1-2, with 8 bases identical to TRBD1. This CDR3 has 14 residues. Germline CDR1 and CDR2: MDHEN and SYDVKM. After removal of 6 bases from V and 8 bases from J, the junction contained 11 bases not matched to a gene. The CDR3 DNA is TGTGCCAGCAGCCTCCAGGGGGCCGTCCTCGGCTACACCTTC. Protein sequence: CASSLQGAVLGYTF.

This clone was recorded at least ten times. The chain has TRBV19 and TRBJ1-1, with D perhaps matching TRBD1 (6 bases). Trimming pared 2 bases from V and 3 bases from J, leaving 13 bases between. This CDR3 contains 15 residues. Germline values: CDR1 LNHDA, CDR2 SQIVND (reference sequence). CDR3 sequence: CASSISGTPYTEAFF. Written as DNA, the CDR3 is TGTGCCAGTAGTATATCCGGGACACCTTACACTGAAGCTTTCTTT. The full variable domain, with the rest looked up from reference TRBV19 and TRBJ1-1, is DGGITQSPKYLFRKEGQNVTLSCEQNLNHDAMYWYRQDPGQGLRLIYYSQIVNDFQKGDIAEGYSVSREKKESFPLTVTSAQKNPTAFYLCASSISGTPYTEAFFGQGTRLTVV.

The J gene is TRBJ2-5, the V gene TRBV28; a possible D gene is TRBD2 (5 bases). CDR1 MDHEN and CDR2 SYDVKM come from the germline V gene. The CDR3 is 15 amino acids. The V gene lost 2 bases and the J gene lost 2 bases, with 12 bases spanning the gap. The CDR3: CASSLILEGQETQYF. As DNA, the CDR3 is TGTGCCAGCAGTTTAATCCTAGAGGGTCAAGAGACCCAGTACTTC.

The chain employs TRBV7-9 and TRBJ2-7; D might be TRBD2 (6 bases). V dropped 5 bases and J dropped 1 base, with 12 bases sitting between them. Germline CDR1 reads SEHNR; CDR2 reads FQNEAQ (reference sequence). This CDR3 has 14 amino acids. The CDR3 nucleotides read TGTGCCAGCAGCCTAAGCCGGGGGTCCTACGAGCAGTACTTC. It is translated as CASSLSRGSYEQYF.

Only a few counts were recorded for this clone. The CDR3: CASSLGPGLNEKLFF. For the CDR3, the DNA is TGTGCCAGCAGTTTAGGTCCTGGGCTTAATGAAAAACTGTTTTTT. The rearrangement uses TRBV27 and TRBJ1-4; no reliable D call. Germline loops: CDR1 MNHEY, CDR2 SMNVEV (reference sequence). The ends were cut back, 2 bases at V and 4 bases at J, with 11 bases in the middle. CDR3 length equals 15 residues.